The text below deals with one TCR beta chain. Its cognate antigen has yet to be identified. Gene labels and germline sequences for this entry follow the mouse. The CDR3 end lies 3 residues beyond the end of the read and is filled in from the germline J gene. The library was generated by the immunoSEQ multiplex PCR assay. To provide template for TCR sequencing, every sample had RNA extracted and reverse transcribed into cDNA. First-strand cDNA was synthesized using SuperScript III with a 2:1 mix of oligo-dT and random hexamers. A synthetic immune receptor repertoire was used to assess amplification bias, and residual bias was removed computationally. Sequencing of the libraries was done on Illumina HiSeq with 60 bp reads that cover the CDR3, reading from J toward V. In the original analysis: After raw reads were preprocessed to remove errors, the CDR3 was defined following IMGT conventions as running from the conserved cysteine to phenylalanine. Clonality was computed as 1 minus the Shannon entropy, with the entropy normalized by log2 of the number of productive unique TCRs. Whether each scalp clone was CD4 or CD8 was inferred by checking scalp TCRbeta sequences against the CD4 and CD8 repertoires from sorted blood. Sourced from immuneACCESS, this table was stored by TCRdb with only in-frame sequences that have V and J called. A share of the clones is absent; for the studies checked, an unresolved V gene accounts for under half, and the remainder has no known explanation. That table supplies the V and J calls and clone size; D and trimming were determined from the DNA. The sample counts approximately 280,000 clones, each observed more than once. The ten largest make up roughly 1.2% of the sample.

Cells from mouse cutaneous lymph nodes were pooled, stained for CD4, CD8alpha, NKG2D, NKG2ACE and other markers, and then sorted on a BD Influx. The sample is drawn from a study of CD8+ T cells in alopecia areata (dated by TCRdb to the late 2010s). The study in broad terms: Skin from C3H/HeJ donors with spontaneous alopecia (roughly 6-12 months old) was grafted onto female C3H/HeJ recipients that were roughly 7-10 weeks old. Scalp tissue and sorted CD4+ and CD8+ peripheral blood T cells from patchy and totalis/universalis alopecia areata patients and from healthy controls were covered by human TCRbeta sequencing. In both human patients and the C3H/HeJ mouse model, the study applied high-throughput TCRbeta sequencing to look at T cell clonal expansion in alopecia areata. Scalp clonality was compared among normal scalp (n=4), patchy alopecia areata scalp (n=8), and alopecia totalis/universalis scalp (n=8). The RNA source kit depended on sample type: the PAXgene miRNA kit for fixed scalp, the miRNeasy kit for PBMCs, and the RNeasy kit for mouse skin. immunoSEQ multiplex PCR using 35 Vbeta forward primers and 13 Jbeta reverse primers was used to amplify TCRbeta CDR3 regions. The study at large found these results: Shared TCR sequences between patients were less evident than in mice, which may be partly attributable to HLA diversity in the patient population. Unlike mouse skin, where gammadelta T cells dominate, normal human skin contains resident alphabeta T cells that get sequenced too, which complicates analysis of the scalp TCR repertoire. Lesional scalp, especially in alopecia totalis/universalis, showed higher clonality and more expanded CD8+ clones than normal scalp, suggesting antigenic drive.

Counted from cysteine to phenylalanine, this CDR3 has 13 amino acids. The DNA has 30 bases, all within the CDR3, and is read from base 1. V is shortened by 7 bases, J by 0 bases, and the region joining them spans 4 bases. Sequences NSQYPW (CDR1) and LRSPGD (CDR2) are obtained from the germline V gene (reference sequence). What was sequenced was CD4+ T cells sorted from a lymph node. This clonotype was sampled from a C3H/HeJ mouse with alopecia areata. The MHC haplotype of this strain is H2-k. The rearranged chain carries TRBV1 and TRBJ1-6; too little of a D gene remains to name it. TRBJ1-6 is identified as an open reading frame with a role that is uncertain. The CDR3 protein is CTCTGSYNSPLYF. The DNA read from the CDR3 is TGCACCTGCACTGGTTCCTATAATTCGCCC.